The entry that follows covers one TCR beta chain sequence. It has no known antigen specificity. No base qualities exist here, and no much larger clone lies one base off it. This entry belongs to a study of early stage breast cancer tumors (dated by TCRdb to about 2017). As for the study more broadly: Of the approximately 16 invasive breast tumors, roughly eleven were found to be estrogen receptor-positive, progesterone receptor-positive and HER2-negative. The samples as a whole yielded 2 million to 3 million detected templates, corresponding to about a million unique clonotypes. A read coverage of roughly 10-fold per sample was achieved on average. Of the roughly twelve ER+/PR+/HER2- tumors, eight were classified as invasive ductal carcinomas and four as invasive lobular carcinomas. The paper's findings and limits, for the study overall: Chain pairing and functional markers such as CD4, CD8 and FOXP3 were not captured by bulk genomic DNA sequencing of unsorted cells. Repertoires from blood resembled normal breast more closely than tumor, and using blood as a reference for each tissue separated tumor from normal in 14 of 16 patients. Enriched TCRB sequences shared across patients were found to be mostly commonly generated sequences that were unlikely to play an important role in the tumor microenvironment. Compared with adjacent normal breast tissue, tumors had roughly 2.5-fold higher T cell density and higher clonality. Because the cohort was small, a breakdown by tumor subtype could not be done.

Two independent genomic DNA replicates were amplified for each sample, with roughly 0.5 ug used for blood and about 1.5 ug for tumor or normal breast. Following the manufacturer's instructions, the ImmunoSeq Intro kit was used to carry out TCRB sequencing on genomic DNA. Multiplex PCR was run for 31 cycles using proprietary primers and spike-in control sequences for absolute quantification. An 87-bp fragment spanning the CDR3 and flanking V and J genes was sequenced with single-end 150-bp reads. Each lane of an Illumina MiSeq running version 3.0 chemistry carried seven multiplexed samples, with two replicates apiece. Turning to the authors' computational methods: The vendor's proprietary pipeline processed the raw data and merged both replicates into a single result for each sample. A clonotype was defined as productive rearrangements that share the same V-gene family, CDR3 amino acid sequence and J-gene segment. To compute clonality, the normalized Shannon entropy (Pielou evenness) of TCRB abundances was subtracted from 1. To estimate T cell density, the total number of templates was divided by the number of input cells, which was inferred from the amount of DNA input. Recon, run with its default parameters, was used to estimate overall repertoire diversity and clonality. A clonotype was considered tumor-enriched if its abundance in tumor exceeded 0.1% and was at least 32-fold higher than its abundance in normal breast. Imported from immuneACCESS, the table was reduced by TCRdb to in-frame sequences with V and J called. These copies leave out some clones; in studies compared against another copy, an unresolved V gene accounts for under half, and the cause of the remainder is not known. That table gives V, J and clone size, and the DNA gave D and trimming. The sample yields around 11,000 clones; around 75% were counted once. About 14% of the sample belongs to the ten largest clones.

V drops 5 bases and J drops 1 base, leaving 18 bases in between. CDR1 SGHRS and CDR2 YFSETQ are derived from the germline V gene. Including the terminal cysteine and phenylalanine, the CDR3 comprises 16 residues. Of the read, only the CDR3 DNA is kept; its 48 bases are in frame from base 1. About 19-55 mg of tumor tissue was diced, and more than 2.5 ug of DNA was typically obtained. The study profiled bulk TCR beta-chain repertoires in matched peripheral blood, tumor and adjacent normal breast tissue taken from approximately 15 patients with early-stage breast cancer. Following resection, visually identified tumor tissue was excised and transferred into prechilled RNAlater. A TissueLyser II was used to homogenize diced tumor tissue (roughly 17-50 mg) in RLTplus buffer containing beta-mercaptoethanol and antifoaming agent. The Qiagen AllPrep DNA/RNA Mini kit was used for genomic DNA extraction.

The receptor comes from a person aged 70 to 85 with breast cancer. Recombination linked TRBV5-1 to TRBJ2-5, with TRBD1 as a weak D call on 5 bases. The source material was breast tumor tissue. CDR3 reads: CASSLGAYLPQETQYF. The DNA is TGCGCCAGCAGTCTAGGGGCTTACCTTCCCCAAGAGACCCAGTACTTC.